One and the same sample provided the 18 T cell receptor beta chains below, sequenced in a study of cytomegalovirus exposure and HLA in healthy donors. The PCR used 60 Vbeta and 13 Jbeta primers. Produced via immunoSEQ multiplex PCR; TCRdb's table is partial and in-frame only. The table includes about 110,000 clones, less than 85% detected once. The sequencing sample was made of PBMCs. These receptors all stem from a young man in good health and CMV-seropositive.

In the case of this clone: Because the CDR3 is missing its conserved closing phenylalanine or tryptophan, this is likely a read error. Because the CDR3's place on the DNA is in doubt, the DNA is left out and the CDR3 is given as listed by TCRdb. The chain couples TRBV20-1 to TRBJ1-6; the DNA was not used to check the table's D call, TRBD1. Germline CDR1 and CDR2: DFQATT and SNEGSKA (reference sequence). The CDR3 contains 10 residues when both ends are counted. CDR3 sequence reads: CSARGQGMAL.

The chain is built from TRBV29-1 and TRBJ1-2; TRBD1 is a possible D gene (5 bases). CDR3 length: 15 residues. Trimming removed 2 bases at V and 3 bases at J, with 16 bases between. Germline CDR1 and CDR2: SQVTM and ANQGSEA. The CDR3 coding sequence is TGCAGCGTTGAAAAGGGGCAGGGCAAGGACTATGGCTACACCTTC. This sequence encodes CSVEKGQGKDYGYTF.

The chain couples TRBV28 to TRBJ1-2; a possible D gene is TRBD1 (5 bases). This CDR3 region has 13 residues. The V end lost 6 bases, the J end lost 8 bases, and 16 bases lay between the germline ends. CDR1 is MDHEN, CDR2 SYDVKM, per germline. The chain's CDR3 is CASRVAGSQGYTF. The DNA for the CDR3 is TGTGCCAGCAGGGTTGCAGGGTCTCAAGGCTACACCTTC.

The chain links TRBV5-4 to TRBJ2-2; maybe TRBD2 (5 bases). The CDR3 loop spans 12 amino acids. Germline V lookup: CDR1 SGHNT, CDR2 YYREEE (reference sequence). V shed 7 bases and J shed 4 bases, with 8 bases lying between them. The CDR3 nucleotides are TGTGCCAGCCTCGAGGGCACCGGGGAGCTGTTTTTT. Protein: CASLEGTGELFF.

The gene calls are TRBV7-9 and TRBJ2-2, with TRBD1 as a possible D gene (5 bases). In germline, CDR1 is SEHNR, CDR2 FQNEAQ (reference sequence). V was clipped by 5 bases and J by 4 bases, with 20 bases between them. This CDR3 spans 17 amino acids. The CDR3 spells CASSPPQGDEGTGELFF. The CDR3 DNA reads TGTGCCAGCAGCCCCCCGCAGGGTGACGAAGGCACCGGGGAGCTGTTTTTT.

The V and J genes are TRBV5-6 and TRBJ2-1; 7 bases are a match to TRBD2. The CDR3 is made up of 17 amino acids. CDR1 is SGHDT and CDR2 is YYEEEE in the germline V gene. V lost 0 bases to trimming and J lost 1 base; unmatched junction nucleotides: 7. This chain's CDR3 is CASSLGDYGGSYNEQFF. CDR3 in DNA: TGTGCCAGCAGCTTGGGGGACTACGGGGGATCCTACAATGAGCAGTTCTTC.

J is TRBJ2-1 and V is TRBV25-1; D is ambiguous. Germline loops: CDR1 MGHDK, CDR2 SYGVNS. The CDR3 extends over 13 amino acids. The ends were cut back, 5 bases at V and 13 bases at J, with 18 bases in the middle. CDR3 amino acids: CASSRTELPPQFF. The DNA for the CDR3 is TGTGCCAGCAGTCGAACAGAGTTACCCCCTCAGTTCTTC.

This chain links TRBV7-2 with TRBJ1-2; TRBD1 matches at 7 bases. V trimming: 1 base; J trimming: 7 bases; junction bases outside the gene matches: 9. CDR1 is SGHTA and CDR2 is FQGNSA in the germline V gene. The CDR3 is 15 residues long. The CDR3 DNA follows: TGTGCCAGCAGCTTAGAAGGGACAGTGGGCTTTGGCTACACCTTC. As protein: CASSLEGTVGFGYTF.

The chain uses TRBV5-7 and TRBJ1-5; perhaps TRBD1 as D (5 bases). TRBV5-7 is known as an ORF, though its function is uncertain. This CDR3 region has 18 residues. Deletions cut 6 bases from V and 6 bases from J, with 28 bases between. The CDR3 DNA sequence: TGTGCCAGCAACTCCCGCAATCCGGGTGGGCAGGGAAGTCAGCCCCAGCATTTT. Amino acids: CASNSRNPGGQGSQPQHF.

This clone was counted a single time. The V call is TRBV14, the J call TRBJ2-2; D is unresolved. V lost 0 bases and J 2 bases, leaving 4 bases between the germline ends. The length of the CDR3 is 14 residues. Germline V gene sequence: CDR1 SGHDN, CDR2 FVKESK. The chain's CDR3 is CASSQDGNTGELFF. CDR3 nucleotide sequence: TGTGCCAGCAGCCAAGACGGTAACACCGGGGAGCTGTTTTTT. The full variable domain, completed using reference TRBV14 and TRBJ2-2, is EAGVTQFPSHSVIEKGQTVTLRCDPISGHDNLYWYRRVMGKEIKFLLHFVKESKQDESGMPNNRFLAERTGGTYSTLKVQPAELEDSGVYFCASSQDGNTGELFFGEGSRLTVL.

The chain links TRBV19 to TRBJ1-3; TRBD1 might be the D (6 bases). Trimming stripped 3 bases from V and 0 bases from J, with 12 bases between. CDR1 is LNHDA, CDR2 SQIVND, per germline (reference sequence). This CDR3 is 16 amino acids long. Here the CDR3 reads CASSMGRTASGNTIYF. CDR3 nucleotide sequence: TGTGCCAGTAGTATGGGCAGGACAGCCTCTGGAAACACCATATATTTT.

This chain uses TRBV27 with TRBJ1-2, with 8 bases fitting TRBD1. V was pared by 4 bases and J by 8 bases, with 18 bases of the junction left unmatched. CDR3 length: 17 residues. The germline gives CDR1 MNHEY, CDR2 SMNVEV (reference sequence). CDR3 loop: CASSYSGTGASGWGYTF. CDR3 sequence (DNA): TGTGCCAGCAGTTACTCCGGGACAGGTGCTTCAGGTTGGGGCTACACCTTC.

In its sample, this clone was seen a few times. The chain recombines TRBV11-2 with TRBJ1-6, with 7 bases that match TRBD1. V was clipped by 5 bases and J by 9 bases; unmatched bases: 13. There are 16 residues in the CDR3. Germline V CDR1 and CDR2: SGHAT, FQNNGV. The CDR3 loop is CASSPQGDRRGSPLHF. The CDR3 DNA reads TGTGCCAGCAGCCCTCAGGGGGACAGAAGGGGTTCACCCCTCCACTTT.

In its sample, this clone was seen once. The chain joins TRBV6-5 to TRBJ2-1, with 7 bases lining up with TRBD2. V trimming: 5 bases; J trimming: 6 bases; junction bases outside the gene matches: 4. This CDR3 contains 13 residues. Germline CDR1 is MNHEY and CDR2 is SVGAGI. DNA of the CDR3: TGTGCCAGCAGTGACATAGCGGGCAATGAGCAGTTCTTC. This gives the protein CASSDIAGNEQFF.

This clone turned up a few times. The V and J genes are TRBV6-5 and TRBJ2-1; D is unclear. This CDR3 is built from 15 residues. Germline lookup yields CDR1 MNHEY and CDR2 SVGAGI. V lost 6 bases and J 0 bases, leaving 12 bases between the germline ends. In nucleotides, the CDR3 is TGTGCCAGCAGCCGCTCGTACAGCTCCTACAATGAGCAGTTCTTC. Protein: CASSRSYSSYNEQFF.

CDR3 residues: CASSQLAGGTDTQYF. In DNA form, the CDR3 reads TGTGCCAGCAGTCAGCTAGCGGGGGGCACAGATACGCAGTATTTT. J is TRBJ2-3 and V is TRBV27; TRBD2 matches 10 bases. Per germline, CDR1 MNHEY and CDR2 SMNVEV (reference sequence). This CDR3 contains 15 residues. Trimming at V came to 5 bases and at J to 1 base, leaving 3 bases not matched to a gene.

This chain connects TRBV7-9 to TRBJ1-1; a weak D match, TRBD1 (5 bases). Germline-derived CDR1 and CDR2 are SEHNR and FQNEAQ (reference sequence). The CDR3 extends over 13 amino acids. V shed 2 bases and J shed 7 bases, with 11 bases lying between them. CDR3 in amino acids: CASSLMVRGEAFF. The CDR3 DNA sequence: TGTGCCAGCAGCTTAATGGTTAGGGGTGAAGCTTTCTTT.

V is TRBV15 and J is TRBJ2-5; 9 bases fit TRBD1. The germline V gene has CDR1 LNHNV and CDR2 YYDKDF (reference sequence). The CDR3 totals 15 residues. V lost 2 bases, J lost 5 bases, and 6 bases stayed unmatched. The CDR3 DNA sequence: TGTGCCACCAGCAGACGAAACAGGGGGCTGGAGACCCAGTACTTC. This gives the protein CATSRRNRGLETQYF.